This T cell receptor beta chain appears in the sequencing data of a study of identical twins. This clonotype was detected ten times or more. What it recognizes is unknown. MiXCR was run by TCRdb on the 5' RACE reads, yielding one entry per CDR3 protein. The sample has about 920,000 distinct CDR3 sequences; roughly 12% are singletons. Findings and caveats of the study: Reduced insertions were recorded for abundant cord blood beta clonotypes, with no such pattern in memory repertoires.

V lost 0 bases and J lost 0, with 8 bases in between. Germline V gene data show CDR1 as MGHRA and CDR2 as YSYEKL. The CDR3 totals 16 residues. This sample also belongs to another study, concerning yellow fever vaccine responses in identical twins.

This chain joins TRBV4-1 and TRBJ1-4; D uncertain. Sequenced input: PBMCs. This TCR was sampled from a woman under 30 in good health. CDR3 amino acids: CASSQDSRTTNEKLFF. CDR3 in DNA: TGCGCCAGCAGCCAAGACTCCCGGACAACTAATGAAAAACTGTTTTTT.